The sequence of this T cell receptor beta chain was determined in a study of T cell repertoires in cytomegalovirus infection. Study information: The study used recently identified HLA-C-restricted and well-studied HLA-B-restricted CMV epitopes. CMV infection together with matching HLA type was indicated by public TCR beta signatures. Notes on the study in general: Carriers of CMV and the relevant HLA type were discriminated by public TCR beta frequency. HLA-C-restricted TCR beta clonotypes specific for CMV led the ex vivo response.

With 3 bases clipped from V and 2 bases from J, the junction kept 8 bases outside the gene matches. CDR3 length: 17 residues. Germline loops: CDR1 LNHDA, CDR2 SQIVND (reference sequence). Using its own MiXCR run on the reads, TCRdb lists one record per CDR3 protein. The table lists almost 90,000 distinct CDR3 sequences, 25% to 30% of them singletons. The table lists this clonotype with a few counts. Antigen: not known. The sample here was CD8+ T cells from cultured PBMCs, taken from culture after CMV antigen stimulation. The receptor was derived from a human donor in good health (CMV status not recorded). Some clones in this sample may be carry-over from other donors' samples. This sequence joins TRBV19 and TRBJ2-3; the match to TRBD2 covers 10 bases. In nucleotides, the CDR3 is TGTGCCAGTAGTATTCGCCTAGCGGGGGCCACCACAGATACGCAGTATTTT. This codes for CASSIRLAGATTDTQYF.